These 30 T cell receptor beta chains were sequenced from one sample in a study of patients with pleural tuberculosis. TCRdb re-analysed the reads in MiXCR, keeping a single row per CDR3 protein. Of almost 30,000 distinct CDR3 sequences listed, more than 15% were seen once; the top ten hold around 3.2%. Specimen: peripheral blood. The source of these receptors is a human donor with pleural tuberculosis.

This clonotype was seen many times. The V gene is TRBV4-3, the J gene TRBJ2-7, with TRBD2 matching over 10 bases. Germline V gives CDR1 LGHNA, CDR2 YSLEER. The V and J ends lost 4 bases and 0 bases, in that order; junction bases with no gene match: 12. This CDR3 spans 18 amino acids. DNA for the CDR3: TGCGCCAGCAGCCTTAGTAGCGGGGGGCCGCTTATCTCCTACGAGCAGTACTTC. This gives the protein CASSLSSGGPLISYEQYF.

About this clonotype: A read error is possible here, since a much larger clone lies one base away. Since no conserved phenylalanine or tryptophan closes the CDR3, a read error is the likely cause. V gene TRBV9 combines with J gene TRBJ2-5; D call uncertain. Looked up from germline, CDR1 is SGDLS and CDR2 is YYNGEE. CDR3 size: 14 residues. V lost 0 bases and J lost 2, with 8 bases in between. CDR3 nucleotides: TGTGCCAGCAGCGTAGCTTTCGGACAAGAGACCCAGTACCTC. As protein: CASSVAFGQETQYL.

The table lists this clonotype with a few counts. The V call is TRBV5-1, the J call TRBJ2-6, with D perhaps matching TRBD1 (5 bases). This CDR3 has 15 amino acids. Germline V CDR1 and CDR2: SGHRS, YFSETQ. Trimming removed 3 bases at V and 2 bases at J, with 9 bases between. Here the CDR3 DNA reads TGCGCCAGCAGCTCCGGACAAACTGGGGCCAACGTCCTGACTTTC. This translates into CASSSGQTGANVLTF.

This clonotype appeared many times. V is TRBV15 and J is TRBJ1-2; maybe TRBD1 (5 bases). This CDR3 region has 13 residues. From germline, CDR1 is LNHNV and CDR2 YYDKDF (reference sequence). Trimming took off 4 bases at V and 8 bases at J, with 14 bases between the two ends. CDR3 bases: TGTGCCACCAGCAACCCAGGGCAGAGAGGCTACACCTTC. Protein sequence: CATSNPGQRGYTF.

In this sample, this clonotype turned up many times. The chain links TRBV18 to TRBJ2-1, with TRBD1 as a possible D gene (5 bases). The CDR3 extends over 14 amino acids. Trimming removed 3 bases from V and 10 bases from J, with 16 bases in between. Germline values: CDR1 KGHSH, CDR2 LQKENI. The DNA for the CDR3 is TGTGCCAGCTCACCCGCCAGGGATAGTGAAGAGCAGTTCTTC. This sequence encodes CASSPARDSEEQFF. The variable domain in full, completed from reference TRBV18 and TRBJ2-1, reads NAGVMQNPRHLVRRRGQEARLRCSPMKGHSHVYWYRQLPEEGLKFMVYLQKENIIDESGMPKERFSAEFPKEGPSILRIQQVVRGDSAAYFCASSPARDSEEQFFGPGTRLTVL.

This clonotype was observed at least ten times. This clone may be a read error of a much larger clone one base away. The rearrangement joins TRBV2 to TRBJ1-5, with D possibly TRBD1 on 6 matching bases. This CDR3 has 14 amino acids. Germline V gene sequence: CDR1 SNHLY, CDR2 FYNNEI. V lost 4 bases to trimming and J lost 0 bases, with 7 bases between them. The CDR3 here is CASSVTGSNQPQHF. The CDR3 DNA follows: TGTGCCAGCAGTGTGACAGGTAGCAATCAGCCCCAGCATTTT. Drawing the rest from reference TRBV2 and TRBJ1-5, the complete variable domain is EPEVTQTPSHQVTQMGQEVILRCVPISNHLYFYWYRQILGQKVEFLVSFYNNEISEKSEIFDDQFSVERPDGSNFTLKIRSTKLEDSAMYFCASSVTGSNQPQHFGDGTRLSIL.

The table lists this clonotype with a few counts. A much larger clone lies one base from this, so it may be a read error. In DNA form, the CDR3 reads TGTGCCAGTAGTATGGTCCGCAGTGGGACCTATGACTACACCTTC. Residues: CASSMVRSGTYDYTF. The J gene is TRBJ1-2, the V gene TRBV19; possible D gene TRBD1, 5 bases. Germline values: CDR1 LNHDA, CDR2 SQIVND (reference sequence). The CDR3 covers 15 residues.

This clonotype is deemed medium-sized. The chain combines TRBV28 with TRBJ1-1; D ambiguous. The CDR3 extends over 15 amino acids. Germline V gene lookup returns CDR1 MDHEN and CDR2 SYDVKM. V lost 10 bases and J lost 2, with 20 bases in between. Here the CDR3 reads CATLNSIRANTEAFF. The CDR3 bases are TGTGCCACCTTGAACTCGATAAGGGCTAACACTGAAGCTTTCTTT.

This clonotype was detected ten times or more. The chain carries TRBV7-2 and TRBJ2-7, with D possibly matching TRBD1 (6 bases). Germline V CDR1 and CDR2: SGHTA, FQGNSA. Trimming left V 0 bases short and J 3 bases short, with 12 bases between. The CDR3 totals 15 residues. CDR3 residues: CASSLAGQRSYEQYF. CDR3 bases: TGTGCCAGCAGCTTAGCCGGACAGAGGAGCTACGAGCAGTACTTC. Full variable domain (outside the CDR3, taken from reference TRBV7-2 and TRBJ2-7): GAGVSQSPSNKVTEKGKDVELRCDPISGHTALYWYRQSLGQGLEFLIYFQGNSAPDKSGLPSDRFSAERTGGSVSTLTIQRTQQEDSAVYLCASSLAGQRSYEQYFGPGTRLTVT.

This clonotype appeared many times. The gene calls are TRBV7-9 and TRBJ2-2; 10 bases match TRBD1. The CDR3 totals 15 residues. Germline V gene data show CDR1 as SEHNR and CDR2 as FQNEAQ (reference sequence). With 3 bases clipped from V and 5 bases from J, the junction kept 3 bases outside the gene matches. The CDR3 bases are TGTGCCAGCAGCTTCGGGGACAGGGGAACCGGGGAGCTGTTTTTT. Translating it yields CASSFGDRGTGELFF.

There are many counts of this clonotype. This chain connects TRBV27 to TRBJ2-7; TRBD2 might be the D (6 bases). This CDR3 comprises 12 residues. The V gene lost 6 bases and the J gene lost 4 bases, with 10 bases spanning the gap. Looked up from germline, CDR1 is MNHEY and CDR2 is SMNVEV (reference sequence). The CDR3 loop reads CASRAGGYEQYF. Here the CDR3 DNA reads TGTGCCAGCAGGGCCGGGGGATACGAGCAGTACTTC.

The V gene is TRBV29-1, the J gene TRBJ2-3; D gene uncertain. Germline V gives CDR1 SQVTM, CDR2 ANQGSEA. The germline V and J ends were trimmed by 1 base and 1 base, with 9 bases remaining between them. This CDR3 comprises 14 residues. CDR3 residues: CSVEGYWGTDTQYF. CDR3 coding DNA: TGCAGCGTTGAAGGGTACTGGGGCACAGATACGCAGTATTTT.

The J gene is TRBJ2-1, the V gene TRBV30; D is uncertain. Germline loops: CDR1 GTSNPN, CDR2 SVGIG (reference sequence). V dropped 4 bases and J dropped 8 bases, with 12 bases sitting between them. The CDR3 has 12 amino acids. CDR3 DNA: TGTGCCTGGACTCAGCTCGAAGATGAGCAGTTCTTC. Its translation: CAWTQLEDEQFF.

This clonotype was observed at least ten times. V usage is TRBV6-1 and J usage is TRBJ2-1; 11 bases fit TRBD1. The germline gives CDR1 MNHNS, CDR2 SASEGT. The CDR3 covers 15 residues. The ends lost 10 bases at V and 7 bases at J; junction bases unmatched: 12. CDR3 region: CATRTGTGGFNEQFF. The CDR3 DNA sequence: TGTGCCACCAGAACCGGGACAGGGGGGTTTAATGAGCAGTTCTTC.

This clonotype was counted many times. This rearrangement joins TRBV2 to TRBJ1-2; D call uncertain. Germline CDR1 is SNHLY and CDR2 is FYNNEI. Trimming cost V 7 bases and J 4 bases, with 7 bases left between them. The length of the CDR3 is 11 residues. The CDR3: CASKGGYGYTF. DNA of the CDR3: TGTGCCAGCAAAGGCGGCTATGGCTACACCTTC.

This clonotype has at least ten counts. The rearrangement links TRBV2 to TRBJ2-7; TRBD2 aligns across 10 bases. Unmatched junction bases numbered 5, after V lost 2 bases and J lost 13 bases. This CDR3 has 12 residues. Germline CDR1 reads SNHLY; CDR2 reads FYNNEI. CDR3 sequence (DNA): TGTGCCAGCAGTGAACAGCTAGCGGGAGTCTACTTC. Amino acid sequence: CASSEQLAGVYF.

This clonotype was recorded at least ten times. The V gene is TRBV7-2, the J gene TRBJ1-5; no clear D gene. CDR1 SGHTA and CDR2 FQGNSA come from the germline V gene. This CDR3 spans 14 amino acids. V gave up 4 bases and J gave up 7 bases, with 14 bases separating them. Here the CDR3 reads CASSSTGRQQPQHF. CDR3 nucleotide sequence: TGTGCCAGCAGCTCGACGGGTCGGCAGCAGCCCCAGCATTTT. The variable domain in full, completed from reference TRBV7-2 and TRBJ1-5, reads GAGVSQSPSNKVTEKGKDVELRCDPISGHTALYWYRQSLGQGLEFLIYFQGNSAPDKSGLPSDRFSAERTGGSVSTLTIQRTQQEDSAVYLCASSSTGRQQPQHFGDGTRLSIL.

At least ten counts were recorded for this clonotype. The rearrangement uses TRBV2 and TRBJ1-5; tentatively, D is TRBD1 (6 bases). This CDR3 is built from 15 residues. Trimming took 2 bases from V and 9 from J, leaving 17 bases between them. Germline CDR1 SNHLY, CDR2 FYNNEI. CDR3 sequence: CASSESRQAFGPQHF. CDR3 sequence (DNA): TGTGCCAGCAGTGAATCCCGACAGGCGTTCGGGCCCCAGCATTTT. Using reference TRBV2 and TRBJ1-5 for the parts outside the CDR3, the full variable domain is EPEVTQTPSHQVTQMGQEVILRCVPISNHLYFYWYRQILGQKVEFLVSFYNNEISEKSEIFDDQFSVERPDGSNFTLKIRSTKLEDSAMYFCASSESRQAFGPQHFGDGTRLSIL.

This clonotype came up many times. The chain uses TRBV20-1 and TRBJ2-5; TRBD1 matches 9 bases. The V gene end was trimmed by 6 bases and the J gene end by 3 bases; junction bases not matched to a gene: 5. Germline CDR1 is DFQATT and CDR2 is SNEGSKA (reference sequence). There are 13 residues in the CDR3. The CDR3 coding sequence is TGCAGTGCCCATGGGACAGGGAAAGAGACCCAGTACTTC. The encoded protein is CSAHGTGKETQYF.

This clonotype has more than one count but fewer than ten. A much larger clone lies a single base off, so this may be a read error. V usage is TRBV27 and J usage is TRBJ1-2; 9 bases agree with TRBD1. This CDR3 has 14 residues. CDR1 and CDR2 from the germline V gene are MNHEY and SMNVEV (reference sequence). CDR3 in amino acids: CASSLTTGGFGYAF. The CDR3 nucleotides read TGTGCCAGCAGTTTAACTACAGGGGGCTTTGGCTACGCCTTC.

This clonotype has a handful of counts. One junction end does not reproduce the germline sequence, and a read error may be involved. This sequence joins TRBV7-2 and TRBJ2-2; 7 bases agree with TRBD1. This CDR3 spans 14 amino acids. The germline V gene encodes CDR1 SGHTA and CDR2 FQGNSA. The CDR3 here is CASSTGQQTGEPFF. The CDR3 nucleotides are TGTGCCAGCAGTACGGGACAGCAGACCGGGGAGCCGTTTTTC.

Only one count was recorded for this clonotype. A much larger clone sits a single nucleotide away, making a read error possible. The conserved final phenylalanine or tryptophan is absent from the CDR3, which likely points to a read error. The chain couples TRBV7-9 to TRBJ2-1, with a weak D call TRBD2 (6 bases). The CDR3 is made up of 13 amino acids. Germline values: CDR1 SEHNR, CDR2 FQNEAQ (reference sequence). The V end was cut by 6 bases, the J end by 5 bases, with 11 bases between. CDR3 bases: TGTGCCAGCAGTTCCGGAGGGGACAATGAGCAGTTCCTC. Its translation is CASSSGGDNEQFL.

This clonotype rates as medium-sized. The CDR3 protein is CASLRQGRNYGYTF. The CDR3, as DNA: TGTGCCAGCCTTCGACAGGGGAGGAACTATGGCTACACCTTC. The chain couples TRBV6-2 or TRBV6-3 to TRBJ1-2; 8 bases are a match to TRBD1. The CDR3 runs 14 residues. The germline gives CDR1 MNHEY, CDR2 SVGEGT. Trimming took 8 bases from V and 2 from J; bases not matched to a gene: 7.

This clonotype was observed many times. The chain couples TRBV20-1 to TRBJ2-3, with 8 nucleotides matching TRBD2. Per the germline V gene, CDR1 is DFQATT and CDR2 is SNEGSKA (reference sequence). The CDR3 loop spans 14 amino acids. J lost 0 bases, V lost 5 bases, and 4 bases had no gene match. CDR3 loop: CSAGSGGSTDTQYF. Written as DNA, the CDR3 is TGCAGTGCTGGAAGCGGGGGTAGCACAGATACGCAGTATTTT.

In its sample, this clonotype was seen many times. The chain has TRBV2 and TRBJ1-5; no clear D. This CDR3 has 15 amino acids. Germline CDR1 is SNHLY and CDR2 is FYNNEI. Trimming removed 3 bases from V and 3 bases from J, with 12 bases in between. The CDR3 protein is CASSEQQPYNQPQHF. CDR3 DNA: TGTGCCAGCAGTGAGCAGCAGCCCTACAATCAGCCCCAGCATTTT. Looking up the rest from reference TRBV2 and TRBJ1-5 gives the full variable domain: EPEVTQTPSHQVTQMGQEVILRCVPISNHLYFYWYRQILGQKVEFLVSFYNNEISEKSEIFDDQFSVERPDGSNFTLKIRSTKLEDSAMYFCASSEQQPYNQPQHFGDGTRLSIL.

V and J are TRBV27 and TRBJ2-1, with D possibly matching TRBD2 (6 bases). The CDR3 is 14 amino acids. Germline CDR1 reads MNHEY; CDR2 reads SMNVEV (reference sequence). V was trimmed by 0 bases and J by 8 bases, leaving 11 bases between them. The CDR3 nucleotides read TGTGCCAGCAGTTTATCTGACCGGGGGTATGAGCAGTTCTTC. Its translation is CASSLSDRGYEQFF.

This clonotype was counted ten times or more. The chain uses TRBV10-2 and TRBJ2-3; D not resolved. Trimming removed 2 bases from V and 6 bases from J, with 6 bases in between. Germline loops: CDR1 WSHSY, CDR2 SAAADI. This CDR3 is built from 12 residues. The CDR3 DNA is TGCGCCAGCAGTGAGGACCTTGATACGCAGTATTTT. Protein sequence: CASSEDLDTQYF.

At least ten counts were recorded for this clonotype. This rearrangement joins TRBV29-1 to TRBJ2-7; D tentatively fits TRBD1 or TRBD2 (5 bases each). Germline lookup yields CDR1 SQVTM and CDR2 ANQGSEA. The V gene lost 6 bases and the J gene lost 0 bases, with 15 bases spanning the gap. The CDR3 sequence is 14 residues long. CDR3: CSVPGTASSYEQYF. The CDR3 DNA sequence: TGCAGCGTCCCCGGGACGGCGAGCTCCTACGAGCAGTACTTC.

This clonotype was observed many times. The DNA of the CDR3 is TGTGCCAGCAGTTACGGAGCGGGACTAGCCAAAAACATTCAGTACTTC. This sequence encodes CASSYGAGLAKNIQYF. This chain connects TRBV6-2 or TRBV6-3 to TRBJ2-4; 7 bases match TRBD2. The junction had 4 bases not matched to a gene; V was cut back by 2 bases and J by 0 bases. CDR1 MNHEY and CDR2 SVGEGT come from the germline V gene. There are 16 residues in the CDR3.

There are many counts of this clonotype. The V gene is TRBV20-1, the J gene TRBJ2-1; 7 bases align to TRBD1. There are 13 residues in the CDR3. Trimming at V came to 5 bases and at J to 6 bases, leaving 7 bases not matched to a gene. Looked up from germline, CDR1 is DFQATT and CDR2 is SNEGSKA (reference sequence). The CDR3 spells CSAEGAKGNEQFF. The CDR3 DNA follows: TGCAGTGCTGAGGGGGCGAAGGGCAATGAGCAGTTCTTC.